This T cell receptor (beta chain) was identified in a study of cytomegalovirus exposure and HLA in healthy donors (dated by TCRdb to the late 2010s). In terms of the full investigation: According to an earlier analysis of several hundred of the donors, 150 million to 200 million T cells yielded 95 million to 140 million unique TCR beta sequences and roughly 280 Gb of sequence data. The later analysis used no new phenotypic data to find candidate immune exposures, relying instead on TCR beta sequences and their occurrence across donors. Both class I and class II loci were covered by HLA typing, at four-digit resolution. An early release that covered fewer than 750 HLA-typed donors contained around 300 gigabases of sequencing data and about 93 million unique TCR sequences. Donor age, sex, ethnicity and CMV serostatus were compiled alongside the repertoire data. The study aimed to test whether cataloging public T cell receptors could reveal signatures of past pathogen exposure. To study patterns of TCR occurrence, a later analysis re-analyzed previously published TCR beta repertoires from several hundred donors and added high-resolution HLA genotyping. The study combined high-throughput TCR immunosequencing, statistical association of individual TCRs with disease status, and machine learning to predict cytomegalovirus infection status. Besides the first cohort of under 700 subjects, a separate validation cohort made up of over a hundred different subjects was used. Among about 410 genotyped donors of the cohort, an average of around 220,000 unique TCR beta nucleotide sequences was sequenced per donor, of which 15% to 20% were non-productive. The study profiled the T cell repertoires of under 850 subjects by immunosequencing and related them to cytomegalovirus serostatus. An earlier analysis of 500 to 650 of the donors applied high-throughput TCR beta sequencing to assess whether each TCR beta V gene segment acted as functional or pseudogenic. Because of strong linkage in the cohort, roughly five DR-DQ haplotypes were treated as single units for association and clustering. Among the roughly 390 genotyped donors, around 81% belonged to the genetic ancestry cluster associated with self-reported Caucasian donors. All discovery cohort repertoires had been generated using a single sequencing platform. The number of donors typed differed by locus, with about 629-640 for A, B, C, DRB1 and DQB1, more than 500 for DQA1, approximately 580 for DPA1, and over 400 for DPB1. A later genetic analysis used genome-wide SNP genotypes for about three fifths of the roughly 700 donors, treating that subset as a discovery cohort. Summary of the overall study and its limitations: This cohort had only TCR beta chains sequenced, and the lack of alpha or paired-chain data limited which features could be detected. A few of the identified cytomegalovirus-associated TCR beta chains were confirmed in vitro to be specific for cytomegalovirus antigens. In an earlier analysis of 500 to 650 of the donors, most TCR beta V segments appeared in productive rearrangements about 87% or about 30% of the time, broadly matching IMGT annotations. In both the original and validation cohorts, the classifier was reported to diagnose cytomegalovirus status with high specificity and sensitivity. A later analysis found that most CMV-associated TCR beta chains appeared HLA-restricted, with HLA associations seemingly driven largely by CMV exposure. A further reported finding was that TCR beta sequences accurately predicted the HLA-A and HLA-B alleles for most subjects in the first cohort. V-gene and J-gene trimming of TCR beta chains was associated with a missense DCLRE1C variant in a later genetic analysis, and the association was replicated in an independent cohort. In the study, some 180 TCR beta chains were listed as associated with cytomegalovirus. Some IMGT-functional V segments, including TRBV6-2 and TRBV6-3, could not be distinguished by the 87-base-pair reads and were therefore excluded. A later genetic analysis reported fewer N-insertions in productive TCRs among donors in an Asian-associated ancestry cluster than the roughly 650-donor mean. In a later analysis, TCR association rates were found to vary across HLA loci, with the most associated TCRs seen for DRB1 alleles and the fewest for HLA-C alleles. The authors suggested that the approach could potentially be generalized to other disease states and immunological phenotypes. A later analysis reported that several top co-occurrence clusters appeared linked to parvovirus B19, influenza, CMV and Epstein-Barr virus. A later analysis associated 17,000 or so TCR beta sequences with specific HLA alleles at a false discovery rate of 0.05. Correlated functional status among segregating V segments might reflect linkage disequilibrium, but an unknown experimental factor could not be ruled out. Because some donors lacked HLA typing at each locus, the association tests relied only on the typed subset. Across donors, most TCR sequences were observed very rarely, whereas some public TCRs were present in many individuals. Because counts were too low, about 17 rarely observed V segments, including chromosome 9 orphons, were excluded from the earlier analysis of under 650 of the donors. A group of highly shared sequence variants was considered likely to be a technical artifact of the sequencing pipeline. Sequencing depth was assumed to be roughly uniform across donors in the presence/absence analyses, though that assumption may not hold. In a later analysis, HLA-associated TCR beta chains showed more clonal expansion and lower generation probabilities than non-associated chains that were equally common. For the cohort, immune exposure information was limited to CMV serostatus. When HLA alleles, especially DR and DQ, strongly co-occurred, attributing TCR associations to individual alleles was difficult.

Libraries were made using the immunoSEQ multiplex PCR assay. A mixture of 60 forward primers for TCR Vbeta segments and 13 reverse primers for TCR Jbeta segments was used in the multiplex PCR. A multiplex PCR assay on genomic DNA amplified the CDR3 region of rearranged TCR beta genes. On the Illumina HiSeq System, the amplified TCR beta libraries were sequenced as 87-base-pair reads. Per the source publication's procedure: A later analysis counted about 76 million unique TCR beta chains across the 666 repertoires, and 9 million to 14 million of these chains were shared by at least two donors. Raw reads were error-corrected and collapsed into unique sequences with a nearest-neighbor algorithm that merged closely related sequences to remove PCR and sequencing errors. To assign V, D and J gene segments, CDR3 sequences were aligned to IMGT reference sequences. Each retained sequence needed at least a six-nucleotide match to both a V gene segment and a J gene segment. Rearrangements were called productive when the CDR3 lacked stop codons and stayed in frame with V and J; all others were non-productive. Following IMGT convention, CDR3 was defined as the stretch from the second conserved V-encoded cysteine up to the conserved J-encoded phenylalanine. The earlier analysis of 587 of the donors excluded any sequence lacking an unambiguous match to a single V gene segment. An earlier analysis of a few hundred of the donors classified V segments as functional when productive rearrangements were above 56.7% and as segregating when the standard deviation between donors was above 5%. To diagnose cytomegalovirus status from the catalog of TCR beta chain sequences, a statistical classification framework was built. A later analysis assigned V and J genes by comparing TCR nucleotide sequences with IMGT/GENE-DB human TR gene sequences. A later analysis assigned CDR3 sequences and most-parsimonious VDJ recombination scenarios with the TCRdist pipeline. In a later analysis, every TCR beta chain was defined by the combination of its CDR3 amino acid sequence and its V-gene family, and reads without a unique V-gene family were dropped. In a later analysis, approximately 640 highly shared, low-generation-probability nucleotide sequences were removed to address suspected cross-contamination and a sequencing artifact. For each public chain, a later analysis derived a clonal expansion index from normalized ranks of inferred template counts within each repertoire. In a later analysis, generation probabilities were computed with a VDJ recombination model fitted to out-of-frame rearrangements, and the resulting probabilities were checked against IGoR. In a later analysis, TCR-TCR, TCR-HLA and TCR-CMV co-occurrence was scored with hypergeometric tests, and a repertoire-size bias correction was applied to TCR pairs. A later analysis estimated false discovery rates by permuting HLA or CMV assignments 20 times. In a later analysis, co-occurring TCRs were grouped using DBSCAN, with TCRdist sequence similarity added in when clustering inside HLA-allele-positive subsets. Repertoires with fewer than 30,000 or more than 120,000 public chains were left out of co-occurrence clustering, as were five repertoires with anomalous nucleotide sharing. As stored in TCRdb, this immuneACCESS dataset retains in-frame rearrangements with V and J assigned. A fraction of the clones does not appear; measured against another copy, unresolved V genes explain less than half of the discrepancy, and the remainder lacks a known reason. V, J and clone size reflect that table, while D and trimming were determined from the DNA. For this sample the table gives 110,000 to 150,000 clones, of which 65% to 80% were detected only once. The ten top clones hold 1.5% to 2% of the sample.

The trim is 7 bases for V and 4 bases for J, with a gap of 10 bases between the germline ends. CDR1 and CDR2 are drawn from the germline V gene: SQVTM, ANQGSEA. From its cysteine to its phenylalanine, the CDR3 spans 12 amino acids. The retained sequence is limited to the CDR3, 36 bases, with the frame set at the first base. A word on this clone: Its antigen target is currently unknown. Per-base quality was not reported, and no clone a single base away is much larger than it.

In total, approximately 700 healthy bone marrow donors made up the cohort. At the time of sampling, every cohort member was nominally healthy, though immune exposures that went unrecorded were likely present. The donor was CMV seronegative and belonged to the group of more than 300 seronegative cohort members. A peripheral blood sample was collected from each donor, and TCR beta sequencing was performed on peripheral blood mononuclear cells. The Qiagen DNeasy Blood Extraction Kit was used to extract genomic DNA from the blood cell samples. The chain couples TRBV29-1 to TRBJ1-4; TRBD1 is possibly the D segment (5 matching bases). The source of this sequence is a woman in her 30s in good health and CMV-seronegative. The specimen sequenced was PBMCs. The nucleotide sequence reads TGCAGCGCCCGGGACTTTAATGAAAAACTGTTTTTT. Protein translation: CSARDFNEKLFF.